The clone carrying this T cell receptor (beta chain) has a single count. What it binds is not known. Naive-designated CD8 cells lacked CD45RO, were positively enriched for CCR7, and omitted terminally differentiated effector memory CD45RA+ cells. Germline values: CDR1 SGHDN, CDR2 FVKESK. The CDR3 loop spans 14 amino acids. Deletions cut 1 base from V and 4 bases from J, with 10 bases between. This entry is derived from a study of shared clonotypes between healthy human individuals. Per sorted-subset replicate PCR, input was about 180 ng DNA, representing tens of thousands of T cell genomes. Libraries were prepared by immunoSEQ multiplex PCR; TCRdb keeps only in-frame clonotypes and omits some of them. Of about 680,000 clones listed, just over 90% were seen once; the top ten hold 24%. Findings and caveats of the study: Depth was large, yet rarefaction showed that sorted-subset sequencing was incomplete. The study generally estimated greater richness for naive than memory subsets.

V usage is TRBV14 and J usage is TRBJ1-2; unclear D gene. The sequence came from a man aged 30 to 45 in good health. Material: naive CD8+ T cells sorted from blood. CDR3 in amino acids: CASSQGASSYGYTF. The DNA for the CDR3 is TGTGCCAGCAGCCAAGGGGCCTCGTCCTATGGCTACACCTTC. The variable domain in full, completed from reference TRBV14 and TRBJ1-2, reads EAGVTQFPSHSVIEKGQTVTLRCDPISGHDNLYWYRRVMGKEIKFLLHFVKESKQDESGMPNNRFLAERTGGTYSTLKVQPAELEDSGVYFCASSQGASSYGYTFGSGTRLTVV.